Listed below are T cell receptor beta chains from one sample, sequenced in a study of blood T cell repertoires in COVID-19. Clones were read by immunoSEQ multiplex PCR, and TCRdb kept only the in-frame ones, dropping some. The sample includes 55,000 to 60,000 clones, 84% of them seen just once. The material sequenced was peripheral blood. These TCRs come from a man in his 70s with active COVID-19. Both conserved end residues are part of each CDR3. A D gene is named only where the DNA matches it firmly. The size entry is marked missing in some rows and otherwise reads once, few, many or a size class.

>TRBV3-1/TRBV3-2|17|TRBJ1-1|.|.
TGTGCCAGCAGCCAACTACCGGACAGCCGACGACCCACTGAAGCTTTCTTT
CASSQLPDSRRPTEAFF
>TRBV18|14|TRBJ1-4|.|once
TGTGCCAGCTCACCAGGGACAAGTCCGGAAAAACTGTTTTTT
CASSPGTSPEKLFF
>TRBV5-1|15|TRBJ2-1|TRBD1|.
TGCGCCAGCAGCGTCACCGGGACAGGGGACAATGAGCAGTTCTTC
CASSVTGTGDNEQFF
>TRBV5-6|18|TRBJ2-2|TRBD2|.
TGTGCCAGCAGCTTGAAGTCTAGCGGGAGAGGGCTTGCCGGGGAGCTGTTTTTT
CASSLKSSGRGLAGELFF
>TRBV19|14|TRBJ2-2|.|.
TGTGCCAGTAGTATATCCCTAAACACCGGGGAGCTGTTTTTT
CASSISLNTGELFF
>TRBV9|15|TRBJ2-7|.|once
TGTGCCAGCAGCGTAGCGGCTAGCCCCTCCTACGAGCAGTACTTC
CASSVAASPSYEQYF
>TRBV30|16|TRBJ2-7|TRBD2|.
TGTGCCTGGAGGCCGAGAACGCGGGAGTCGTTCGGCGAGCAGTACTTC
CAWRPRTRESFGEQYF
>TRBV7-2|13|TRBJ2-1|.|.
TGTGCCAGCAGCTTAGTTGATGCGTATGAGCAGTTCTTC
CASSLVDAYEQFF
>TRBV9|14|TRBJ2-3|TRBD1|.
TGTGCCAGCAGCGACGGACAGGGTAGAGATACGCAGTATTTT
CASSDGQGRDTQYF
>TRBV4-1|15|TRBJ1-5|.|.
TGCGCCAGCAGCCAAGGTGCAGGGAACAATCAGCCCCAGCATTTT
CASSQGAGNNQPQHF
>TRBV10-3|16|TRBJ2-3|TRBD2|.
TGTGCCATCAGTGAGTGGGGGGGACTAGCGACAGATACGCAGTATTTT
CAISEWGGLATDTQYF
>TRBV21-1|15|TRBJ2-3|.|.
TGTGCCAGAGGTGGGGGGATTGGGACCACAGATACGCAGTATTTT
CARGGGIGTTDTQYF
>TRBV19|14|TRBJ1-1|TRBD1|.
TGTGCCAGTAGTAGAGGGGGCAGAGACACTGAAGCTTTCTTT
CASSRGGRDTEAFF
>TRBV11-2|14|TRBJ2-1|.|.
TGTGCCAGCAGCTCCTGGGGGGCCTACAATGAGCAGTTCTTC
CASSSWGAYNEQFF
>TRBV9|15|TRBJ2-3|TRBD2|.
TGTGCCAGCAGCGTGAGCGGGAGAACGACAGATACGCAGTATTTT
CASSVSGRTTDTQYF